The 32 T cell receptor gamma chains below were found in one sample sequenced in a study of gamma delta lymphoproliferative disorders and STAT genes. The receptor sequences were amplified from genomic DNA of peripheral blood mononuclear cells. TCRdb re-called clones from the multiplex PCR reads via CATT. The sample has roughly 2,400 gamma-chain clones, approximately 10% seen once. Sequenced material: blood. The receptor set was obtained from a human donor in good health.

This clone is labeled as medium-sized. This CDR3 is also generated by other DNA sequences in the sample. The chain has TRGV2 and TRGJ1 or TRGJ2. TCRdb does not report a J gene; here it was assigned by matching the DNA to germline references. The CDR3 has 14 residues. Germline values: CDR1 EGSNGY, CDR2 YDSYNSKV. The junction had 6 bases not matched to a gene; V was cut back by 0 bases and J by 4 bases. Here the CDR3 DNA reads TGTGCCACCTGGGACGGGCTCCGGTATTATAAGAAACTCTTT. Translating it yields CATWDGLRYYKKLF.

This clone is judged medium-sized. The chain couples TRGV3 to TRGJ1 or TRGJ2. TCRdb offers no J gene call, so here the DNA was matched to germline to obtain one. The CDR3 is made up of 18 amino acids. Per germline, CDR1 VTNTFY and CDR2 YDVSTARD (reference sequence). J gave up 3 bases and V 0 bases, and 17 bases lay outside the gene matches. DNA for the CDR3: TGTGCCACCTGGGACAGGCCACGGGTTTTCTACCCTTATTATAAGAAACTCTTT. It yields the protein CATWDRPRVFYPYYKKLF.

V is TRGV4 and J is TRGJ1 or TRGJ2. TCRdb leaves out the J gene; it was filled in here by matching the DNA to germline. Trimming removed 0 bases from V and 10 bases from J; junction bases left unmatched: 3. Germline V gene data show CDR1 as EGSTGY and CDR2 as YDSYTSSV. The length of the CDR3 is 11 residues. The CDR3 nucleotides read TGTGCCACCTGGGATGGGGGGAAGAAACTCTTT. Amino acid sequence: CATWDGGKKLF.

In this sample, this clone is medium-sized (0.01 to 0.1%). This rearrangement joins TRGV11 to TRGJ1 or TRGJ2. Assignment of the J gene here rests on matching the DNA to germline, because TCRdb gives none. TRGV11 is assigned to the ORF class and has an uncertain function. V lost 0 bases to trimming and J lost 5 bases; unmatched junction nucleotides: 4. This CDR3 spans 14 amino acids. For the CDR3, the DNA is TGTGCCTGCTGGATTAGGCACACTAATTATAAGAAACTCTTT. Protein product: CACWIRHTNYKKLF.

This clone is medium-sized within its sample. The chain uses TRGV8 and TRGJ1 or TRGJ2. TCRdb is silent on the J gene; assignment here came from matching the DNA to germline. This CDR3 is built from 15 residues. The germline V gene encodes CDR1 VENAVY and CDR2 YDSYNSRV. Trimming cost V 0 bases and J 0 bases; bases outside gene matches: 5. CDR3 sequence (DNA): TGTGCCACCTGGGATAGGCCGGGGAATTATTATAAGAAACTCTTT. Its protein product is CATWDRPGNYYKKLF.

In this sample, this clone is large (0.1 to 1%). Other DNA sequences in this specimen translate into the identical CDR3. The chain has TRGV2 and TRGJ1 or TRGJ2. No J gene was available from TCRdb, and it was assigned here by a germline match of the DNA. Germline-derived CDR1 and CDR2 are EGSNGY and YDSYNSKV. Trimming took 0 bases from V and 3 from J; bases not matched to a gene: 5. The CDR3 is made up of 14 amino acids. The CDR3 sequence: CATWDGLAYYKKLF. The DNA of the CDR3 is TGTGCCACCTGGGACGGGCTGGCTTATTATAAGAAACTCTTT.

This clone ranks as medium-sized. CDR3: CACWIRPNYYKKLF. DNA of the CDR3: TGTGCCTGCTGGATTAGGCCCAATTATTATAAGAAACTCTTT. This chain links TRGV11 with TRGJ1 or TRGJ2. No J gene was available from TCRdb, and it was assigned here by a germline match of the DNA. TRGV11 is flagged as an ORF with uncertain function. Unmatched junction bases numbered 2, after V lost 2 bases and J lost 1 base. This CDR3 spans 14 amino acids.

By share, this clone counts as medium-sized. The V gene is TRGV9, the J gene TRGJ1 or TRGJ2. TCRdb is silent on the J gene; assignment here came from matching the DNA to germline. The trim removed 2 bases at V and 3 bases at J, leaving 7 bases unmatched. Per the germline V gene, CDR1 is GITISATS and CDR2 is ISYDGTV (reference sequence). This CDR3 spans 14 amino acids. The CDR3 reads CALWEARIYYKKLF. The CDR3 DNA sequence: TGTGCCTTGTGGGAGGCTCGAATTTATTATAAGAAACTCTTT.

In this sample, this clone is medium-sized. This CDR3 is CATWDATLNYYKKLF. CDR3 nucleotide sequence: TGTGCCACCTGGGACGCTACCCTAAATTATTATAAGAAACTCTTT. The genes are TRGV2 and TRGJ1 or TRGJ2. The J gene was missing in TCRdb and was found by matching the end of the DNA to germline. Germline values: CDR1 EGSNGY, CDR2 YDSYNSKV. CDR3 length: 15 residues. The V and J ends lost 2 bases and 1 base, in that order; junction bases with no gene match: 8.

This clone is classed as medium-sized (0.01 to 0.1%). The same CDR3 arises from other DNA sequences in this sample as well. The chain joins TRGV4 to TRGJ1 or TRGJ2. The J gene was not available in TCRdb and was assigned here by matching the DNA to germline segments. Germline CDR1 EGSTGY, CDR2 YDSYTSSV. The CDR3 is 12 residues long. Germline trimming cut 4 bases from V and 3 bases from J; bases unmatched to any gene: 3. The CDR3 region has the DNA TGTGCCACCTGGGACCGTTATTATAAGAAACTCTTT. Translation: CATWDRYYKKLF.

In its sample, this clone ranks as medium-sized. This rearrangement joins TRGV4 to TRGJ1 or TRGJ2. TCRdb leaves out the J gene; it was filled in here by matching the DNA to germline. Losses at the gene ends were 0 bases for V and 3 bases for J; bases not matched to a gene: 8. Germline loops: CDR1 EGSTGY, CDR2 YDSYTSSV. The CDR3 is made up of 15 amino acids. CDR3: CATWDGRGVYYKKLF. The CDR3 region has the DNA TGTGCCACCTGGGATGGGCGGGGGGTTTATTATAAGAAACTCTTT.

This clone has just a few counts. The limits of the CDR3 on the DNA are not certain, so only TCRdb's listed CDR3 is given. The chain's CDR3 is CTTVPAGVQDYYKKLF. The J gene was not called, though the V gene is TRGV11. TRGV11 is sorted into the ORF group, with uncertain function. The CDR3 contains 16 residues when both ends are counted.

This clone rates as medium-sized (0.01 to 0.1%). This chain links TRGV11 with TRGJP2. The J gene was missing in TCRdb and was found by matching the end of the DNA to germline. Being an ORF, TRGV11 has a function that is uncertain. V shed 5 bases and J 0 bases; nucleotides not matched to a gene: 3. The CDR3 runs to 15 residues. CDR3 DNA sequence: TGTGCCTGCTGGATTAAAGATAGTAGTGATTGGATCAAGACGTTT. Translating it yields CACWIKDSSDWIKTF.

This clone has more than one count but fewer than ten. The chain joins TRGV11 to TRGJ1 or TRGJ2. The J gene, left out of TCRdb, was set here by checking the DNA against germline. TRGV11 falls under the ORF class, with uncertain function. The CDR3 spans 14 residues. V lost 0 bases, J lost 10 bases, and 9 bases stayed unmatched. The CDR3 loop is CACWIRHLTWKKLF. CDR3 nucleotide sequence: TGTGCCTGCTGGATTAGGCACCTGACTTGGAAGAAACTCTTT.

This clone is deemed medium-sized. One base away lies a much larger clone, so this may be a sequencing read error. This chain links TRGV10 with TRGJ1 or TRGJ2. As TCRdb names no J gene, one was assigned here on the basis of a DNA match to germline. TRGV10 is treated as an ORF (open reading frame) with a function not yet certain. This CDR3 is 11 amino acids long. The J segment lost 3 bases and the V segment lost 8 bases, leaving 2 bases of the junction unmatched. The CDR3 coding sequence is TGTGCTGCGTGGGCTTATTATAAGAAACTCTTT. Protein: CAAWAYYKKLF.

This clone is medium-sized (0.01 to 0.1%) by share. The chain has TRGV3 and TRGJ1 or TRGJ2. Assignment of the J gene here rests on matching the DNA to germline, because TCRdb gives none. This CDR3 is built from 11 residues. The junction had 5 bases not matched to a gene; V was cut back by 0 bases and J by 12 bases. Germline V gene lookup returns CDR1 VTNTFY and CDR2 YDVSTARD (reference sequence). The CDR3, as DNA: TGTGCCACCTGGGACAGGCGTAGGAAACTCTTT. Translated: CATWDRRRKLF.

As to this clone: Because the CDR3's place on the DNA is in doubt, the DNA is left out and the CDR3 is given as listed by TCRdb. The J gene went uncalled, whereas the V gene is TRGV2. The CDR3 has 18 amino acids, counting both end residues. CDR1 is EGSNGY and CDR2 is YDSYNSKV in the germline V gene. The CDR3 reads CATWDGRVRNSLAVEQHF.

The rearrangement uses TRGV10 and TRGJ1 or TRGJ2. TCRdb supplies no J gene; here it was assigned by aligning the nucleotide sequence to germline. TRGV10 is filed as an ORF, its function uncertain. Unmatched junction bases numbered 12, after V lost 8 bases and J lost 7 bases. This CDR3 region has 13 residues. The CDR3 nucleotides read TGTGCTGCGTGGGGACCCCTGGGATATAAGAAACTCTTT. It yields the protein CAAWGPLGYKKLF.

This clone was seen ten or more times. The rearrangement links TRGV9 to TRGJ1 or TRGJ2. In the absence of a J gene in TCRdb, the DNA was matched to germline to assign it here. Unmatched junction bases numbered 8, after V lost 4 bases and J lost 2 bases. CDR3 length: 14 residues. Germline V gives CDR1 GITISATS, CDR2 ISYDGTV (reference sequence). CDR3 residues: CALWEPGDYYKKLF. The CDR3 nucleotides are TGTGCCTTGTGGGAACCCGGGGATTATTATAAGAAACTCTTT.

This clone rates as medium-sized. This chain links TRGV3 with TRGJ1 or TRGJ2. TCRdb supplies no J gene; here it was assigned by aligning the nucleotide sequence to germline. Germline values: CDR1 VTNTFY, CDR2 YDVSTARD (reference sequence). The CDR3 spans 14 residues. The trim removed 3 bases at V and 0 bases at J, leaving 5 bases unmatched. CDR3 region: CATWDLSNYYKKLF. Here the CDR3 DNA reads TGTGCCACCTGGGACTTGTCGAATTATTATAAGAAACTCTTT.

This clone counts as medium-sized. This CDR3 is CALWEVSDYKKLF. The CDR3 DNA sequence: TGTGCCTTGTGGGAGGTGTCGGATTATAAGAAACTCTTT. The J gene is TRGJ1 or TRGJ2, the V gene TRGV9. TCRdb lists no J gene, so it was determined here by aligning the DNA to germline. The CDR3 is 13 amino acids. The germline V gene has CDR1 GITISATS and CDR2 ISYDGTV (reference sequence). V shed 0 bases and J 5 bases; nucleotides not matched to a gene: 4.

This clone is labeled as medium-sized (0.01 to 0.1%). The J gene is TRGJ1 or TRGJ2, the V gene TRGV5. The J gene is not listed in TCRdb, so it was assigned here from a DNA match to germline. Germline values: CDR1 VINAFY, CDR2 YDVSNSKD. The length of the CDR3 is 12 residues. After removal of 0 bases from V and 7 bases from J, the junction contained 3 bases not matched to a gene. The CDR3 region has the DNA TGTGCCACCTGGGACAGGCAGTATAAGAAACTCTTT. It specifies CATWDRQYKKLF.

Relative to its sample, this clone is medium-sized. Additional DNA sequences in this sample encode the identical CDR3. The V gene is TRGV10, the J gene TRGJP1. No J gene is reported in TCRdb; it was inferred here by comparing the DNA with germline. TRGV10 is recorded as an ORF, its role being uncertain. V shed 8 bases, J shed 3 bases, and the junction held 7 bases outside the gene matches. The CDR3 has 14 amino acids. CDR3 nucleotide sequence: TGTGCTGCGTGGGATTTTGCCACTGGTTGGTTCAAGATATTT. Protein: CAAWDFATGWFKIF.

Judged by abundance, this clone is medium-sized. The V call is TRGV4, the J call TRGJ1 or TRGJ2. The J gene was not available in TCRdb and was assigned here by matching the DNA to germline segments. The length of the CDR3 is 12 residues. With V trimmed by 4 bases and J by 2 bases, 2 bases remained unmatched. From germline, CDR1 is EGSTGY and CDR2 YDSYTSSV. The CDR3 sequence: CATWEDYYKKLF. The CDR3 DNA reads as TGTGCCACCTGGGAAGATTATTATAAGAAACTCTTT.

The chain joins TRGV8 to TRGJP1. The J gene is not listed in TCRdb, so it was assigned here from a DNA match to germline. With 11 bases clipped from V and 1 base from J, the junction kept 7 bases outside the gene matches. The length of the CDR3 is 13 residues. Germline V gene sequence: CDR1 VENAVY, CDR2 YDSYNSRV. This CDR3 is CAILSTTGWFKIF. The CDR3 DNA reads TGTGCCATCCTATCTACCACTGGTTGGTTCAAGATATTT.

This clone counts as large. The chain joins TRGV11 to TRGJP1. No J gene is reported in TCRdb; it was inferred here by comparing the DNA with germline. TRGV11 is an ORF, and what it does is uncertain. The CDR3 is made up of 16 amino acids. Trimming at V came to 5 bases and at J to 0 bases, leaving 6 bases not matched to a gene. The CDR3 region is CACWITIDTTGWFKIF. CDR3 sequence (DNA): TGTGCCTGCTGGATTACCATCGATACCACTGGTTGGTTCAAGATATTT.

This clone qualifies as large. Because the CDR3's place on the DNA is in doubt, the DNA is left out and the CDR3 is given as listed by TCRdb. The V gene corresponds to TRGV11; no J gene was called. TRGV11 is an ORF; its function is uncertain. The CDR3 totals 18 residues, both ends included. This chain's CDR3 is CTTVPAGLGVSSDWIKTF.

This clone is labeled as medium-sized. The DNA is left out, because the CDR3 cannot be placed on it with certainty; the CDR3 is given as TCRdb lists it. The V gene was identified as TRGV11, while no J gene was called. TRGV11 is treated as an ORF (open reading frame) with a function not yet certain. The CDR3 sequence runs 14 residues, both termini included. The CDR3 protein is CTTVPAGSPRGKLF.

This chain uses TRGV10 with TRGJ1 or TRGJ2. In the absence of a J gene in TCRdb, the DNA was matched to germline to assign it here. TRGV10 is reported as an ORF; its role is uncertain. The CDR3 consists of 13 residues. Germline trimming cut 8 bases from V and 3 bases from J; bases unmatched to any gene: 8. The DNA for the CDR3 is TGTGCTGCGTGGATCGAACCTTATTATAAGAAACTCTTT. Translated: CAAWIEPYYKKLF.

This clone is categorized as medium-sized. V usage is TRGV3 and J usage is TRGJ1 or TRGJ2. The J gene was not available in TCRdb and was assigned here by matching the DNA to germline segments. CDR1 and CDR2 from the germline V gene are VTNTFY and YDVSTARD (reference sequence). Germline trimming cut 0 bases from V and 5 bases from J; bases unmatched to any gene: 4. CDR3 length: 13 residues. CDR3 DNA sequence: TGTGCCACCTGGGACAGGCAGGATTATAAGAAACTCTTT. It specifies CATWDRQDYKKLF.

Judged by abundance, this clone is large (0.1 to 1%). Other nucleotide sequences in the sample specify the same CDR3. The rearrangement joins TRGV2 to TRGJ1 or TRGJ2. In the absence of a J gene in TCRdb, the DNA was matched to germline to assign it here. The CDR3 runs 13 residues. From germline, CDR1 is EGSNGY and CDR2 YDSYNSKV. V shed 0 bases and J 6 bases; nucleotides not matched to a gene: 5. In DNA form, the CDR3 reads TGTGCCACCTGGGACGGGCGGACTTATAAGAAACTCTTT. It encodes CATWDGRTYKKLF.

By share, this clone counts as medium-sized. The sample has other DNA sequences that encode this CDR3 too. This chain links TRGV2 with TRGJ1 or TRGJ2. TCRdb does not report a J gene; here it was assigned by matching the DNA to germline references. CDR3 size: 13 residues. The germline CDR1 and CDR2 sequences are EGSNGY and YDSYNSKV. V shed 1 base and J 2 bases; nucleotides not matched to a gene: 2. The CDR3 protein is CATWDGDYYKKLF. The DNA for the CDR3 is TGTGCCACCTGGGACGGCGATTATTATAAGAAACTCTTT.